A single sample is the source of the 6 T cell receptor beta chains below, sequenced in a study of T cell repertoires in cytomegalovirus infection. Antigens of these TCRs are unknown. TCRdb independently ran MiXCR on the reads; one entry per CDR3 protein. Of some 71,000 distinct CDR3 sequences listed, around 27% are singletons. Sequencing was performed on CD8+ T cells from cultured PBMCs, taken from culture after CMV antigen stimulation. The receptor source for this set is a human donor in good health (CMV status not recorded). Some clones in this sample may be carry-over from other donors' samples.

This clonotype was seen ten or more times. The rearrangement links TRBV7-3 to TRBJ2-1; 10 bases are shared with TRBD1. There are 15 residues in the CDR3. J was trimmed by 5 bases and V by 3 bases; bases with no gene match: 4. Per germline, CDR1 SGHTA and CDR2 FQGTGA. The CDR3 sequence is CASSFGTGAHNEQFF. For the CDR3, the DNA is TGTGCCAGCAGCTTTGGGACAGGGGCCCACAATGAGCAGTTCTTC.

The sample holds a few counts of this clonotype. The V and J genes are TRBV11-3 and TRBJ2-7; D may be TRBD1 (5 bases). Trimming stripped 5 bases from V and 5 bases from J, with 13 bases between. CDR1 is SGHNT and CDR2 is YENEEA in the germline V gene. The CDR3 spans 13 residues. The CDR3: CASSLRQLDEQYF. CDR3 in DNA: TGTGCCAGCAGCCTCCGACAGCTCGACGAGCAGTACTTC.

The gene calls are TRBV6-6 and TRBJ1-1; 7 positions match TRBD1. This CDR3 spans 17 amino acids. Germline V gene lookup returns CDR1 MNHNY and CDR2 SVGAGI (reference sequence). V lost 2 bases and J lost 1; bases outside the gene matches: 10. CDR3 protein: CASSYVPADRSNTEAFF. CDR3 nucleotides: TGTGCCAGCAGTTACGTTCCCGCGGACAGGTCGAACACTGAAGCTTTCTTT.

This clonotype was picked up a small number of times. This chain links TRBV6-2 or TRBV6-3 with TRBJ2-7; 8 bases agree with TRBD1. Germline V lookup: CDR1 MNHEY, CDR2 SVGEGT. The CDR3 covers 16 residues. J gave up 0 bases and V 5 bases, and 9 bases lay outside the gene matches. This CDR3 is CASSGSNRGISYEQYF. In DNA form, the CDR3 reads TGTGCCAGCAGTGGATCGAACAGGGGGATCTCCTACGAGCAGTACTTC.

At least ten counts were recorded for this clonotype. The chain uses TRBV12-3 or TRBV12-4 and TRBJ1-1, with D unclear. This CDR3 has 13 residues. V lost 5 bases to trimming and J lost 4 bases, with 11 bases between them. The CDR3 loop is CASSDGRGTEAFF. The CDR3 DNA sequence: TGTGCCAGCAGTGACGGACGCGGCACTGAAGCTTTCTTT.

This clonotype was seen only a few times. This sequence joins TRBV27 and TRBJ1-6; D is unclear. This CDR3 contains 12 residues. Trimming removed 3 bases from V and 5 bases from J, with 2 bases in between. The germline CDR1 and CDR2 sequences are MNHEY and SMNVEV (reference sequence). The CDR3: CASSFHNSPLHF. The CDR3 DNA reads as TGTGCCAGCAGTTTCCATAATTCACCCCTCCACTTT.